The entry that follows covers one TCR beta chain sequence. The authors' processing: Amplifying reference gene primers gave estimates of nucleated cell counts. Produced via immunoSEQ multiplex PCR; TCRdb's table is partial and in-frame only. V and J calls plus clone size are reproduced from that table; the DNA served to infer D and trimming. The sample lists about 160,000 clones, approximately 85% occurring once. The data belong to a study of blood T cell repertoires in COVID-19. This CDR3 is built from 14 residues. Germline V CDR1 and CDR2: SGHTA, FQGNSA. Trimming cost V 5 bases and J 4 bases; bases outside gene matches: 2.

The receptor was isolated from a woman aged 60-75 years with COVID-19, enrolled during active disease. V gene TRBV7-2 combines with J gene TRBJ2-2; 9 nucleotides line up with TRBD1. Input material: peripheral blood. The CDR3 protein is CASSPGQGTGELFF. CDR3 coding DNA: TGTGCCAGCAGCCCGGGACAGGGCACCGGGGAGCTGTTTTTT.